This T cell receptor beta chain was obtained from a study of blood T cell repertoires in COVID-19. Across the whole study: The United States, Italy and Spain were the sources of the acute and convalescent COVID-19 samples. In each case, the material was cDNA or gDNA derived from T cells, B-cell-depleted T cells, or PBMCs.

In the source study's methods: Amplified reference gene primers provided the basis for estimating nucleated cell counts. Sequencing was performed with immunoSEQ multiplex PCR; in TCRdb, only in-frame clones are kept and a portion is missing. Clone size and the V and J calls come from that table; the DNA yielded D and trimming. The data hold roughly 60,000 clones, with around 86% observed a single time. The CDR3 has 16 residues. The V end lost 4 bases, the J end lost 0 bases, and 14 bases lay between the germline ends. The germline V gene has CDR1 SGHRS and CDR2 YFSETQ. V is TRBV5-1 and J is TRBJ2-4, with D possibly being TRBD1 (6 bases). The receptor's source is a woman of 80 years or more with acute or convalescent COVID-19. Sequencing input: peripheral blood. The chain's CDR3 is CASSPGTSGAKNIQYF. The CDR3 DNA is TGCGCCAGCAGCCCGGGGACAAGCGGAGCCAAAAACATTCAGTACTTC.